Each of the 26 T cell receptor beta chains below was sequenced from the same sample in a study of T cell responses to AZD1222 COVID-19 vaccine (dated by TCRdb to 2020 to 2023). Taken with the paper, the label for time point translates to: about 28 days (+/-7) after the second vaccine dose. This specimen's treatment or condition label, interpreted: meningococcal conjugate vaccine given as trial control. Library construction relied on the immunoSEQ multiplex PCR assay. The table comes from immuneACCESS by way of TCRdb, which keeps in-frame sequences with V and J called. Part of the clones is missing from these tables; in studies checked, under half for an unresolved V gene and the rest for unknown reasons. In all, the sample holds roughly 100,000 clones, and 86% of those were seen once. The ten largest make up approximately 3% of the sample. The sequencing used peripheral blood, collected 28 days after the second dose of the MenACWY control vaccine. The source of these receptors is an adult who received the MenACWY meningococcal vaccine as a control.

The chain links TRBV2 to TRBJ1-3, with D possibly matching TRBD1 (6 bases). Trimming took off 0 bases at V and 3 bases at J, with 9 bases between the two ends. The CDR3 is made up of 15 amino acids. The germline gives CDR1 SNHLY, CDR2 FYNNEI. The CDR3 nucleotides are TGTGCCAGCAGTGAAGCCACAGGGTTTGGAAACACCATATATTTT. Protein sequence: CASSEATGFGNTIYF.

V is TRBV5-1 and J is TRBJ2-2; D unclear. CDR3 length equals 15 residues. Trimming took off 0 bases at V and 0 bases at J, with 6 bases between the two ends. Germline CDR1 and CDR2: SGHRS and YFSETQ. The CDR3 DNA sequence: TGCGCCAGCAGCTTGGGATTCGCGAACACCGGGGAGCTGTTTTTT. Amino acids: CASSLGFANTGELFF.

The genes are TRBV4-1 and TRBJ2-2; 7 bases line up with TRBD1. The CDR3 contains 17 residues. Unmatched junction bases numbered 6, after V lost 0 bases and J lost 2 bases. From germline, CDR1 is MGHRA and CDR2 YSYEKL. The DNA for the CDR3 is TGCGCCAGCAGCCAAGATTTCACAGGGGAAAACACCGGGGAGCTGTTTTTT. This gives the protein CASSQDFTGENTGELFF.

The rearrangement links TRBV12-3 or TRBV12-4 to TRBJ1-2, with a possible D match to TRBD1 (6 bases). Trimming removed 2 bases at V and 4 bases at J, with 8 bases between. This CDR3 spans 13 amino acids. CDR3 amino acids: CASSLQGRYGYTF. For the CDR3, the DNA is TGTGCCAGCAGTTTACAGGGGCGCTATGGCTACACCTTC.

The CDR3 sequence: CASPKAGTTYYGYTF. The CDR3 DNA reads TGTGCCAGCCCGAAGGCGGGGACCACTTACTATGGCTACACCTTC. The J gene is TRBJ1-2, the V gene TRBV6-4, with D possibly being TRBD1 (5 bases). Per germline, CDR1 MRHNA and CDR2 SNTAGT. The CDR3 spans 15 residues. Trimming stripped 8 bases from V and 3 bases from J, with 19 bases between.

V usage is TRBV12-3 or TRBV12-4 and J usage is TRBJ1-6; D gene ambiguous. V lost 6 bases to trimming and J lost 6 bases, with 6 bases between them. The CDR3 runs to 12 residues. CDR3 protein: CASRGPNSPLHF. CDR3 DNA: TGTGCCAGCAGGGGCCCTAATTCACCCCTCCACTTT.

This clone occurred once. The CDR3 sequence is CASSQGTGAYNEQFF. The CDR3 DNA follows: TGTGCCAGCAGCCAAGGGACAGGGGCCTACAATGAGCAGTTCTTC. The rearrangement joins TRBV3-1 (or the pseudogene TRBV3-2) to TRBJ2-1, with 9 bases lining up with TRBD1. V shed 1 base and J 2 bases; nucleotides not matched to a gene: 0. The V gene's germline CDR1 is LGHDT and CDR2 YNNKEL (reference sequence). The CDR3 consists of 15 residues.

The chain employs TRBV6-2 or TRBV6-3 and TRBJ2-1, with TRBD2 matching 7 bases. The J segment lost 0 bases and the V segment lost 5 bases, leaving 7 bases of the junction unmatched. There are 16 residues in the CDR3. Germline V lookup: CDR1 MNHEY, CDR2 SVGEGT. CDR3 coding DNA: TGTGCCAGCAGTCGGACGCGGGGGAGCTCCTACAATGAGCAGTTCTTC. This codes for CASSRTRGSSYNEQFF.

The chain recombines TRBV5-1 with TRBJ2-7, with D hard to call. CDR1 is SGHRS and CDR2 is YFSETQ in the germline V gene. The CDR3 runs 12 residues. The V end lost 0 bases, the J end lost 5 bases, and 6 bases lay between the germline ends. For the CDR3, the DNA is TGCGCCAGCAGCTTGGGTATGGACGAGCAGTACTTC. Its translation: CASSLGMDEQYF.

CDR3 amino acids: CATSPAGGPNTEAFF. In DNA, the CDR3 is TGTGCCACCAGCCCAGCCGGGGGGCCGAACACTGAAGCTTTCTTT. V and J are TRBV15 and TRBJ1-1; TRBD1 is a possible D gene (6 bases). Trimming removed 5 bases from V and 1 base from J, with 14 bases in between. This CDR3 has 15 amino acids. CDR1 LNHNV and CDR2 YYDKDF come from the germline V gene (reference sequence).

This clone was detected only once. The chain combines TRBV10-3 with TRBJ1-2; 8 nucleotides agree with TRBD1. In germline, CDR1 is ENHRY, CDR2 SYGVKD. The CDR3 contains 16 residues. After removal of 6 bases from V and 2 bases from J, the junction contained 11 bases not matched to a gene. The CDR3 bases are TGTGCCATCAGGGGACAGGACAGAGGGGCCAACTATGGCTACACCTTC. It specifies CAIRGQDRGANYGYTF.

The V and J genes are TRBV7-3 and TRBJ2-6, with a possible D match to TRBD2 (5 bases). This CDR3 is built from 18 residues. The V end was cut by 5 bases, the J end by 0 bases, with 17 bases between. Germline CDR1 is SGHTA and CDR2 is FQGTGA. The DNA of the CDR3 is TGTGCCAGCAGCCCGGGATCGGGCGTTAGCTCTGGGGCCAACGTCCTGACTTTC. Encoded protein: CASSPGSGVSSGANVLTF.

The V gene is TRBV7-2, the J gene TRBJ2-3; the match to TRBD1 covers 7 bases. This CDR3 contains 15 residues. The germline CDR1 and CDR2 sequences are SGHTA and FQGNSA. The J segment lost 2 bases and the V segment lost 5 bases, leaving 7 bases of the junction unmatched. The CDR3 protein is CASSKNRGPTDTQYF. CDR3 DNA: TGTGCCAGCAGCAAAAACAGGGGCCCCACAGATACGCAGTATTTT.

This chain connects TRBV5-1 to TRBJ2-7, with no clear D. The V end was cut by 4 bases, the J end by 3 bases, with 11 bases between. The CDR3 extends over 13 amino acids. The germline V gene has CDR1 SGHRS and CDR2 YFSETQ. The CDR3 DNA is TGCGCCAGCAGCCCCGACGGGCTCTACGAGCAGTACTTC. Its translation: CASSPDGLYEQYF.

The V and J genes are TRBV6-5 and TRBJ1-2, with D possibly matching TRBD1 (5 bases). The V and J ends lost 2 bases and 8 bases respectively, with 18 bases between them. This CDR3 contains 15 residues. Germline V lookup: CDR1 MNHEY, CDR2 SVGAGI. The CDR3 region is CASSYEGGGVEGYTF. The CDR3, as DNA: TGTGCCAGCAGTTACGAGGGCGGAGGGGTAGAGGGCTACACCTTC.

The chain has TRBV6-2 or TRBV6-3 and TRBJ2-1; D possibly corresponds to TRBD1 (6 bases). The CDR3 runs 18 residues. Looked up from germline, CDR1 is MNHEY and CDR2 is SVGEGT. V was shortened by 6 bases and J by 10 bases, with 31 bases between the two germline ends. CDR3 coding DNA: TGTGCCAGCAGCCTGTACCCGGTCGGCACAGGGTCTACAGGAGAGCAGTTCTTC. Encoded protein: CASSLYPVGTGSTGEQFF.

The chain combines TRBV9 with TRBJ1-1; D unclear. This CDR3 comprises 13 residues. V was clipped by 1 base and J by 6 bases, with 10 bases between them. Looked up from germline, CDR1 is SGDLS and CDR2 is YYNGEE. The CDR3 DNA follows: TGTGCCAGCAGCGTAAATTTCCAGTCTGAAGCTTTCTTT. This encodes CASSVNFQSEAFF.

The J gene is TRBJ2-3, the V gene TRBV6-5; D is undetermined. V gave up 5 bases and J gave up 2 bases, with 11 bases separating them. The germline CDR1 and CDR2 sequences are MNHEY and SVGAGI. The CDR3 runs to 14 residues. Here the CDR3 DNA reads TGTGCCAGCAGTAACTGGGGTACCACAGATACGCAGTATTTT. This codes for CASSNWGTTDTQYF.

The chain links TRBV7-2 to TRBJ2-5; 8 positions agree with TRBD1. From germline, CDR1 is SGHTA and CDR2 FQGNSA. V lost 5 bases, J lost 1 base, and 3 bases stayed unmatched. CDR3 length: 14 residues. The CDR3 coding sequence is TGTGCCAGCAGCCCGGACAGGGCCCAAGAGACCCAGTACTTC. This codes for CASSPDRAQETQYF.

The rearrangement links TRBV18 to TRBJ1-3; the D is unclear. With 3 bases removed from V and 0 bases from J, the gap between germline ends came to 9 bases. Germline V gene sequence: CDR1 KGHSH, CDR2 LQKENI. CDR3 length: 15 amino acids. The chain's CDR3 is CASSPRHLSGNTIYF. The CDR3 DNA reads TGTGCCAGCTCACCGCGGCACCTCTCTGGAAACACCATATATTTT.

The rearrangement joins TRBV2 to TRBJ2-2; TRBD1 matches 7 bases. Trimming at V came to 7 bases and at J to 0 bases, leaving 5 bases not matched to a gene. There are 15 residues in the CDR3. Germline values: CDR1 SNHLY, CDR2 FYNNEI. The CDR3 loop is CASILDRANTGELFF. The CDR3 DNA reads as TGTGCCAGCATCCTCGACAGGGCGAACACCGGGGAGCTGTTTTTT.

This clone appeared once. The V and J genes are TRBV9 and TRBJ1-3; 7 bases align to TRBD1. The V and J ends lost 3 bases and 6 bases, in that order; junction bases with no gene match: 6. CDR1 and CDR2 from the germline V gene are SGDLS and YYNGEE. CDR3 length: 14 amino acids. The CDR3 DNA reads TGTGCCAGCAGCGCCGACAGGGCGCCAAACACCATATATTTT. Amino acids: CASSADRAPNTIYF.

The chain employs TRBV7-2 and TRBJ1-1; D perhaps matches TRBD1 (6 bases). The germline V and J ends were trimmed by 4 bases and 5 bases, with 17 bases remaining between them. CDR3 length: 15 amino acids. Germline V gene sequence: CDR1 SGHTA, CDR2 FQGNSA. The CDR3 region is CASSSVRGGETEAFF. CDR3 coding DNA: TGTGCCAGCAGCTCCGTAAGGGGGGGAGAAACTGAAGCTTTCTTT. Together with reference TRBV7-2 and TRBJ1-1, the CDR3 gives the full variable domain: GAGVSQSPSNKVTEKGKDVELRCDPISGHTALYWYRQSLGQGLEFLIYFQGNSAPDKSGLPSDRFSAERTGGSVSTLTIQRTQQEDSAVYLCASSSVRGGETEAFFGQGTRLTVV.

This clone was seen only a few times. The chain combines TRBV19 with TRBJ1-4; no clear D gene. Germline CDR1 and CDR2: LNHDA and SQIVND (reference sequence). Trimming stripped 3 bases from V and 4 bases from J, with 6 bases between. CDR3 length: 13 amino acids. The CDR3 nucleotides are TGTGCCAGTAGTATCGAGTTTAATGAAAAACTGTTTTTT. Protein product: CASSIEFNEKLFF. Based on the CDR3 plus reference TRBV19 and TRBJ1-4, the full variable domain is DGGITQSPKYLFRKEGQNVTLSCEQNLNHDAMYWYRQDPGQGLRLIYYSQIVNDFQKGDIAEGYSVSREKKESFPLTVTSAQKNPTAFYLCASSIEFNEKLFFGSGTQLSVL.

This clone has a single count. The rearrangement links TRBV19 to TRBJ1-2; 7 bases are shared with TRBD1. CDR3 size: 12 residues. Germline values: CDR1 LNHDA, CDR2 SQIVND (reference sequence). V was pared by 4 bases and J by 9 bases, with 5 bases of the junction left unmatched. The chain's CDR3 is CASSKTGVSYTF. In DNA form, the CDR3 reads TGTGCCAGTAGTAAAACAGGGGTGAGCTACACCTTC. Combining the CDR3 with reference TRBV19 and TRBJ1-2 gives the whole variable domain DGGITQSPKYLFRKEGQNVTLSCEQNLNHDAMYWYRQDPGQGLRLIYYSQIVNDFQKGDIAEGYSVSREKKESFPLTVTSAQKNPTAFYLCASSKTGVSYTFGSGTRLTVV.

Worth noting for this clone: Other DNA sequences in this sample translate to the same CDR3. The genes are TRBV19 and TRBJ2-7, with D perhaps matching TRBD1 (6 bases). The CDR3 runs 14 residues. The V gene's germline CDR1 is LNHDA and CDR2 SQIVND (reference sequence). Trimming stripped 8 bases from V and 5 bases from J, with 19 bases between. The CDR3 DNA is TGTGCCAGTCGGGGCCCGGCAGGGGCCCACGAGCAGTACTTC. Its protein is CASRGPAGAHEQYF.